This T cell receptor beta chain was obtained from a study of CD8+CD57+ T cells in acquired aplastic anemia. TCR beta VDJ combinations and CDR3 sequences were profiled from genomic DNA. TCRdb reprocessed the reads via MiXCR and lists one record per CDR3 protein. The table has about 160,000 distinct CDR3 sequences, around 50% seen once. V was clipped by 7 bases and J by 5 bases, with 18 bases between them. The CDR3 consists of 14 residues. Patients picked for sequencing had shown CD8+CD57+ cell expansion detected by flow cytometry. The table lists this clonotype with many counts. The rearrangement links TRBV12-3 or TRBV12-4 to TRBJ2-7, with D possibly TRBD2 on 6 matching bases. The sequenced sample was sorted CD4+, CD8+, or CD8+CD57+ T cells (not recorded which) from PBMCs. The sequence came from a human donor with aplastic anemia. The CDR3 region is CASTIDGGVDEQYF. CDR3 nucleotides: TGTGCCAGCACCATCGACGGGGGTGTGGACGAGCAGTACTTC.